This T cell receptor beta chain was recorded in a study of T-cell reconstitution after alpha-beta-depleted transplantation in children. This CDR3 contains 16 residues. Germline V gene lookup returns CDR1 SGHRS and CDR2 YFSETQ. J gave up 9 bases and V 0 bases, and 12 bases lay outside the gene matches. Construction of the TCRbeta library involved unique molecular identifiers. MiXCR, applied by TCRdb to the PCR reads, yields one record per CDR3 protein. The sample shows fewer than 25,000 distinct CDR3 sequences, 9.5% to 13% of them seen only once. This clonotype came up many times. The chain joins TRBV5-1 to TRBJ2-1; TRBD2 aligns across 7 bases. The source material was PBMCs from the stem cell graft donor, sampled from the stem cell graft. This sequence was found in a human donor who donated a stem cell graft to a child with chronic granulomatous disease. This CDR3 is CASSLVGEGRNGEQFF. In DNA, the CDR3 is TGCGCCAGCAGCTTGGTGGGGGAGGGCCGGAATGGTGAGCAGTTCTTC.